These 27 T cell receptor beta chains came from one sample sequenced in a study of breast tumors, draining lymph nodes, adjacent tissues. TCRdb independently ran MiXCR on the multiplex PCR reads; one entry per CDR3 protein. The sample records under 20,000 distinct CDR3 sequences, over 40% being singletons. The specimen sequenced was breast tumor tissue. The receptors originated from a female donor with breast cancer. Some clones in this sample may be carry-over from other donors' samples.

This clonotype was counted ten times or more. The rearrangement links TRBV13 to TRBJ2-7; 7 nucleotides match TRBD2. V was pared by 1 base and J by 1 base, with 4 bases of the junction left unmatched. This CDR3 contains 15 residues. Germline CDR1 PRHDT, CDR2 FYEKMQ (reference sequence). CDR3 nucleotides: TGTGCCAGCAGCTTAGCCGGGAGGAGGTCCTACGAGCAGTACTTC. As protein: CASSLAGRRSYEQYF. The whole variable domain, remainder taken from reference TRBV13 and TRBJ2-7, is AAGVIQSPRHLIKEKRETATLKCYPIPRHDTVYWYQQGPGQDPQFLISFYEKMQSDKGSIPDRFSAQQFSDYHSELNMSSLELGDSALYFCASSLAGRRSYEQYFGPGTRLTVT.

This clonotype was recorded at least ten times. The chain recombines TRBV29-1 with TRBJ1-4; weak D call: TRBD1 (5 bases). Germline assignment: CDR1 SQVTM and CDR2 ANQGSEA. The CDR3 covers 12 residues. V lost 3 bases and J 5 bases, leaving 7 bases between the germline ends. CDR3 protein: CSVDGANEKLFF. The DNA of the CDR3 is TGCAGCGTTGACGGGGCCAATGAAAAACTGTTTTTT.

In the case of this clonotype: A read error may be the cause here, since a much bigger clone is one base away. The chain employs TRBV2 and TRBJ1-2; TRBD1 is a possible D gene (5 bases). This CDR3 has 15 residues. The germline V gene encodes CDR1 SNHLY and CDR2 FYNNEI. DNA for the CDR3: TGTGCCAGCAGTGAGATTATAGGGACTAACTATGGCTGCACCTTC. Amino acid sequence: CASSEIIGTNYGCTF. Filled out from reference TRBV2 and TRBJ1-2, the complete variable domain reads EPEVTQTPSHQVTQMGQEVILRCVPISNHLYFYWYRQILGQKVEFLVSFYNNEISEKSEIFDDQFSVERPDGSNFTLKIRSTKLEDSAMYFCASSEIIGTNYGCTFGSGTRLTVV.

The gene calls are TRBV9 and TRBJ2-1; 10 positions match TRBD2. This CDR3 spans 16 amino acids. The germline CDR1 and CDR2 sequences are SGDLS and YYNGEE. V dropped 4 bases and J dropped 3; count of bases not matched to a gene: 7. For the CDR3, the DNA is TGTGCCAGCAGCACAGCTAGCGGGGGAATCTACAATGAGCAGTTCTTC. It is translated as CASSTASGGIYNEQFF.

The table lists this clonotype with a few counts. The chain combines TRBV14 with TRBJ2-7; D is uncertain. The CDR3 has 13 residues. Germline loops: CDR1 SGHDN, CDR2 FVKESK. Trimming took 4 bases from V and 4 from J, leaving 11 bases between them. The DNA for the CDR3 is TGTGCCAGCAGCCGGGTCCATTCGTACGAGCAGTACTTC. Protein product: CASSRVHSYEQYF.

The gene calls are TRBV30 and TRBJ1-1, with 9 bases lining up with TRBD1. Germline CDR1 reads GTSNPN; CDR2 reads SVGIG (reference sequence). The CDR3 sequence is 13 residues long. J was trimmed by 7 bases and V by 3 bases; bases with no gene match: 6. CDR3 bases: TGTGCCTGGAGGGAGGGACAGGGTGGTGAAGCTTTCTTT. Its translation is CAWREGQGGEAFF.

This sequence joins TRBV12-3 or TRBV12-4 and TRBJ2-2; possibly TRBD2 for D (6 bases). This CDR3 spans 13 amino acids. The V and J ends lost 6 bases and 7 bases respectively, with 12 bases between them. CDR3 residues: CASSAGGGGELFF. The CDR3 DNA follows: TGTGCCAGCAGCGCCGGGGGAGGCGGGGAGCTGTTTTTT.

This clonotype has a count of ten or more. The CDR3 DNA is TGTGCTAGTGGTTTGGTACGGGGGGCGGCGGGAGCAGGCGGAGATACGCAGTATTTT. Translation gives CASGLVRGAAGAGGDTQYF. The chain joins TRBV12-5 to TRBJ2-3, with D possibly TRBD2 on 7 matching bases. V was shortened by 0 bases and J by 5 bases, with 24 bases between the two germline ends. CDR1 and CDR2 from the germline V gene are LGHNT and FRNRAP. CDR3 length: 19 amino acids. Filled out from reference TRBV12-5 and TRBJ2-3, the complete variable domain reads DARVTQTPRHKVTEMGQEVTMRCQPILGHNTVFWYRQTMMQGLELLAYFRNRAPLDDSGMPKDRFSAEMPDATLATLKIQPSEPRDSAVYFCASGLVRGAAGAGGDTQYFGPGTRLTVL.

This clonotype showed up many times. The CDR3 is CASSRTGSSYNSPLHF. The CDR3 DNA sequence: TGTGCCAGCAGCAGGACAGGGAGCTCCTATAATTCACCCCTCCACTTT. This chain connects TRBV5-8 to TRBJ1-6, with 8 bases matching TRBD1. Germline V gene lookup returns CDR1 SGHTS and CDR2 YDEGEE. The CDR3 sequence is 16 residues long. V lost 4 bases to trimming and J lost 0 bases; unmatched junction nucleotides: 3.

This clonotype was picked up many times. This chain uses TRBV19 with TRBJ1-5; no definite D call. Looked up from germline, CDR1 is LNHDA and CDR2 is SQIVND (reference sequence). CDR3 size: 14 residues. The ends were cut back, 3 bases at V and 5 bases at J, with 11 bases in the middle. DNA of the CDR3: TGTGCCAGTAGTATTTGGTCTGACGATCAGCCCCAGCATTTT. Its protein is CASSIWSDDQPQHF.

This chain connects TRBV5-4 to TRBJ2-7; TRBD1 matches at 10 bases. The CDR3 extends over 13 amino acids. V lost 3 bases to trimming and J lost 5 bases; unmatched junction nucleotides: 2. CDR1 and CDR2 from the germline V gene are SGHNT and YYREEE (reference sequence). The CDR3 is CASSWDRGHEQYF. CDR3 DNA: TGTGCCAGCAGCTGGGACAGGGGACACGAGCAGTACTTC.

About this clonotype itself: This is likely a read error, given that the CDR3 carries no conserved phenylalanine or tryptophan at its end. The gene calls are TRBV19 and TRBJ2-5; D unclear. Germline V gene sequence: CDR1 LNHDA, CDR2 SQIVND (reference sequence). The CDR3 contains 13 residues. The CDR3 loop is CVSSINSQETQYL. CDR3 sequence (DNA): TGTGTCAGTAGTATAAACAGCCAAGAGACCCAGTACCTC.

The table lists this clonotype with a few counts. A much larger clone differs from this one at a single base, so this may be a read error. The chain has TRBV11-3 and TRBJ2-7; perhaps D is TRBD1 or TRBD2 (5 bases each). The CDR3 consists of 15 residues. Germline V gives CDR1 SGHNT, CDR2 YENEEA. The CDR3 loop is CASSLDQGPTYEQHF. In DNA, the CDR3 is TGTGCCAGCAGCTTAGATCAGGGACCGACCTACGAGCAGCACTTC.

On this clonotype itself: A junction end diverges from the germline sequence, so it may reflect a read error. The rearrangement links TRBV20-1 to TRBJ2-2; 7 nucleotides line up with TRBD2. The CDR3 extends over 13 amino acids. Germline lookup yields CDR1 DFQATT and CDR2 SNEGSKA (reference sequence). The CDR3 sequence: CSASRAAGGGLFF. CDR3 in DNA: TGCAGTGCTAGCAGGGCTGCTGGCGGGGGGCTGTTTTTT.

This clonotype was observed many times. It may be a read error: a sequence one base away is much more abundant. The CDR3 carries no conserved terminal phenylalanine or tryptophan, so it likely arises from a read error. Written as DNA, the CDR3 is TGTGCCAGCAGCTTAGCGGGATCTCTCAATGAGCAGTTCCTC. Amino acid sequence: CASSLAGSLNEQFL. The rearrangement links TRBV7-9 to TRBJ2-1; D unclear. Germline V gene data show CDR1 as SEHNR and CDR2 as FQNEAQ (reference sequence). The V gene lost 0 bases and the J gene lost 6 bases, with 9 bases spanning the gap. The CDR3 is 14 residues long.

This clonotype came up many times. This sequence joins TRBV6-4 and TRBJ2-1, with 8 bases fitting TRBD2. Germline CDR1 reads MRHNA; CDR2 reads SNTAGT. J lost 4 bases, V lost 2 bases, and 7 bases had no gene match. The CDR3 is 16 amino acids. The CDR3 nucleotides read TGTGCCAGCAGTGACGGTAGAGTAGCGGGGTACAATGAGCAGTTCTTC. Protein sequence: CASSDGRVAGYNEQFF.

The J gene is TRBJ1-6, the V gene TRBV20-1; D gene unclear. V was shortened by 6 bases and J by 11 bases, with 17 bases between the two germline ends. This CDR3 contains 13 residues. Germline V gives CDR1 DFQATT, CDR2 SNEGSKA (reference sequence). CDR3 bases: TGCAGTGCAAACTTCCGGGAGAGAGCACCCCTCCACTTT. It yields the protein CSANFRERAPLHF.

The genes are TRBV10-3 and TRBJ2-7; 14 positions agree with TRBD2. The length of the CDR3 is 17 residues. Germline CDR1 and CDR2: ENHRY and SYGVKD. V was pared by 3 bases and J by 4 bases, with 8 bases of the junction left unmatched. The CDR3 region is CAISESGTSGSSYEQYF. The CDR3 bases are TGTGCCATCAGTGAATCCGGGACTAGCGGGAGTTCTTACGAGCAGTACTTC.

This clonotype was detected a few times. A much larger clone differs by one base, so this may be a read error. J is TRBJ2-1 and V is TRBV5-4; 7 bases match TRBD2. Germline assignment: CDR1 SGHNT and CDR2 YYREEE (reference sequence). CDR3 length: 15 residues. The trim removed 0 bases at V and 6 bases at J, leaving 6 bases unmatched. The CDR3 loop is CASSLDAGGSNEQFF. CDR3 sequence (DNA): TGTGCCAGCAGCTTGGATGCTGGCGGGAGCAATGAGCAGTTCTTC.

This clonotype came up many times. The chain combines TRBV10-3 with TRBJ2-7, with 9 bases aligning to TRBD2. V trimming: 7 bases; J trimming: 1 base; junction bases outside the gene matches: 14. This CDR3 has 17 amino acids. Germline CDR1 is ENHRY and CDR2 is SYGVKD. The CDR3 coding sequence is TGTGCCATCAACCCGGCCATTTTAGCGGGAGAATCCTACGAGCAGTACTTC. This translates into CAINPAILAGESYEQYF.

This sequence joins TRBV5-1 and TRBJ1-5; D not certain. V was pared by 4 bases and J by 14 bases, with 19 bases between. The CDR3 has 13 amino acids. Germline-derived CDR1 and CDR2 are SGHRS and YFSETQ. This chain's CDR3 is CASSPPGFSYEHF. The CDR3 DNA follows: TGCGCCAGCAGCCCCCCGGGGTTTAGCTACGAGCATTTT.

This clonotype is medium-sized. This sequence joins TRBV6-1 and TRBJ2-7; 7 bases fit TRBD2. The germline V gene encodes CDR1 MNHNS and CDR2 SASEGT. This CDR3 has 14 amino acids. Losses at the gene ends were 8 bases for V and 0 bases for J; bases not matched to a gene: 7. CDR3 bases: TGTGCCAGCCGGACGGGAGGTAGCTCCTACGAGCAGTACTTC. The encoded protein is CASRTGGSSYEQYF.

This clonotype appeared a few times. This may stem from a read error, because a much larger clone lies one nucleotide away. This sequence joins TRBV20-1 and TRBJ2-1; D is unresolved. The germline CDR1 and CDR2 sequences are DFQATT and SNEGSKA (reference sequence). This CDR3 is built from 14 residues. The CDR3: CSAGHQSSYTEQFF. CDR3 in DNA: TGCAGTGCCGGGCATCAAAGCTCCTACACTGAGCAGTTCTTC.

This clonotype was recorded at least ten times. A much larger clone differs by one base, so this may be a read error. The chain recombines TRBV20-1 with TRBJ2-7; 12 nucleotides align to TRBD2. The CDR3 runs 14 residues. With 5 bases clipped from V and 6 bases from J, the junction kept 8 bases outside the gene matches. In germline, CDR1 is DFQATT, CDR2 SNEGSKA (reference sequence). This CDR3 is CSALRLAGDSEQYF. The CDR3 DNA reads TGCAGTGCTTTACGACTAGCGGGAGACTCCGAGCAGTACTTC.

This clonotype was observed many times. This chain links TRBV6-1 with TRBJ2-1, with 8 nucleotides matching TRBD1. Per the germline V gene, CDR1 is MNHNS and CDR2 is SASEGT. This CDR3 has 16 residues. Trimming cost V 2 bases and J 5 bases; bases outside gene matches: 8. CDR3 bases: TGTGCCAGCAGTGAACGGGGACAGGCGGCTGACAATGAGCAGTTCTTC. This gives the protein CASSERGQAADNEQFF.

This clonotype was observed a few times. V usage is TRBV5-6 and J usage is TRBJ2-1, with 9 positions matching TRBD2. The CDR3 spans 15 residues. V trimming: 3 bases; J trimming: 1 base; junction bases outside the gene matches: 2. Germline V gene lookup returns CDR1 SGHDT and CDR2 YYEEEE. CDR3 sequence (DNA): TGTGCCAGCAGCTGGACTAGCGAATCCTACAATGAGCAGTTCTTC. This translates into CASSWTSESYNEQFF.

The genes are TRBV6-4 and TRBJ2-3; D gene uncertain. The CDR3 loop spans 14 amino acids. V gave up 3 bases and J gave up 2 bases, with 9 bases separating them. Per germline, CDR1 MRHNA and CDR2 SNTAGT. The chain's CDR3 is CASSEQSNTDTQYF. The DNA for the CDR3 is TGTGCCAGCAGTGAACAGTCGAACACAGATACGCAGTATTTT.